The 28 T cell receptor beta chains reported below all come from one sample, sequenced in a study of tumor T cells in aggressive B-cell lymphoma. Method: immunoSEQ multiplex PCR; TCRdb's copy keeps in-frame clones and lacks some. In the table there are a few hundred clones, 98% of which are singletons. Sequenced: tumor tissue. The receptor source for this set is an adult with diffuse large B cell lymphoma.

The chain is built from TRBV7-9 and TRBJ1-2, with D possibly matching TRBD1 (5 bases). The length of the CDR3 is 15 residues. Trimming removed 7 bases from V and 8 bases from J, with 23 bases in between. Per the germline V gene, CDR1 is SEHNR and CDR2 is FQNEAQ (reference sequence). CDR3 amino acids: CASTTLGAGLMGYTF. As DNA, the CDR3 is TGTGCCAGCACCACACTTGGCGCAGGGCTCATGGGCTACACCTTC.

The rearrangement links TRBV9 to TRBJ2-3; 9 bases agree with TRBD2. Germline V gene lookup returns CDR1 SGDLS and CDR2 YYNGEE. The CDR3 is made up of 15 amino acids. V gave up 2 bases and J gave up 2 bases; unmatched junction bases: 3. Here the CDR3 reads CASSVLAGATDTQYF. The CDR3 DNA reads TGTGCCAGCAGCGTCTTAGCGGGGGCCACAGATACGCAGTATTTT.

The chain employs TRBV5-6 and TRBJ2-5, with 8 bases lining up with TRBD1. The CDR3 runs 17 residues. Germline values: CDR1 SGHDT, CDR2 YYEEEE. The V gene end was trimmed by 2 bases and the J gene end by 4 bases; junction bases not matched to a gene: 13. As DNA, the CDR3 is TGTGCCAGCAGCTTCCGATCTTATGGACAGGGAAGAGAGACCCAGTACTTC. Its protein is CASSFRSYGQGRETQYF. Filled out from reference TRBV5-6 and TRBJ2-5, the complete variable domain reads DAGVTQSPTHLIKTRGQQVTLRCSPKSGHDTVSWYQQALGQGPQFIFQYYEEEERQRGNFPDRFSGHQFPNYSSELNVNALLLGDSALYLCASSFRSYGQGRETQYFGPGTRLLVL.

DNA of the CDR3: TGTGCCAGCTCAAGCTACGGTGACAATGAGCAGTTCTTC. This sequence encodes CASSSYGDNEQFF. V and J are TRBV18 and TRBJ2-1, with no clear D. In germline, CDR1 is KGHSH, CDR2 LQKENI. Trimming stripped 5 bases from V and 5 bases from J, with 10 bases between. The CDR3 totals 13 residues. The full variable domain, with the rest looked up from reference TRBV18 and TRBJ2-1, is NAGVMQNPRHLVRRRGQEARLRCSPMKGHSHVYWYRQLPEEGLKFMVYLQKENIIDESGMPKERFSAEFPKEGPSILRIQQVVRGDSAAYFCASSSYGDNEQFFGPGTRLTVL.

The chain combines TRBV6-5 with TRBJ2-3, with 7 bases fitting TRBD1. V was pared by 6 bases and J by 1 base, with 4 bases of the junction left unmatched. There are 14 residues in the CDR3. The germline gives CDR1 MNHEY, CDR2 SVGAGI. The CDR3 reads CASRRGRGTDTQYF. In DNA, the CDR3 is TGTGCCAGCAGAAGGGGGCGCGGCACAGATACGCAGTATTTT.

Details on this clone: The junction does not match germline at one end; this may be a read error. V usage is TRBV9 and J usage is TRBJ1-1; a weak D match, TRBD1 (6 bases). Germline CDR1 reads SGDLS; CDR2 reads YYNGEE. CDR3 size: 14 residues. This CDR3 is CASSVEVGQSEALF. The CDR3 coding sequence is TGTGCCAGCAGCGTCGAAGTCGGACAGTCTGAAGCTCTCTTT.

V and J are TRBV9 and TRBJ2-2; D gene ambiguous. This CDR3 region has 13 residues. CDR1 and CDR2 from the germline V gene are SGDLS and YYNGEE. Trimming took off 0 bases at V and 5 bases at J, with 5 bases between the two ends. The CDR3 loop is CASSVGLTGELFF. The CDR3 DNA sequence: TGTGCCAGCAGCGTAGGACTTACCGGGGAGCTGTTTTTT. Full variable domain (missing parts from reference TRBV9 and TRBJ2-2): DSGVTQTPKHLITATGQRVTLRCSPRSGDLSVYWYQQSLDQGLQFLIQYYNGEERAKGNILERFSAQQFPDLHSELNLSSLELGDSALYFCASSVGLTGELFFGEGSRLTVL.

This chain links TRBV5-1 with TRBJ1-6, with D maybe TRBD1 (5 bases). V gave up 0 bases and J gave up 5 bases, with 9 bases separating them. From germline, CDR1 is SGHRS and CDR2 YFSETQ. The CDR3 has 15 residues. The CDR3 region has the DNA TGCGCCAGCAGCTTGGACGGACACGATAATTCACCCCTCCACTTT. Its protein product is CASSLDGHDNSPLHF.

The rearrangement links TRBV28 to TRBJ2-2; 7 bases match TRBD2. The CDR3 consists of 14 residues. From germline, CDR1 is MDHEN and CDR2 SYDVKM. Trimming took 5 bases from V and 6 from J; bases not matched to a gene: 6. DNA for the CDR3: TGTGCCAGCAGTCAAACTAGCGCCGCCGGGGAGCTGTTTTTT. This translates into CASSQTSAAGELFF.

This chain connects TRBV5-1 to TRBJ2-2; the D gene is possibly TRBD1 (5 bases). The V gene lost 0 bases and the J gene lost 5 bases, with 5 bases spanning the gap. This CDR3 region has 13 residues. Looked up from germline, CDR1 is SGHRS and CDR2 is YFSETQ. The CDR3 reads CASSLEGTGELFF. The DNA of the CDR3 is TGCGCCAGCAGCTTGGAGGGGACCGGGGAGCTGTTTTTT.

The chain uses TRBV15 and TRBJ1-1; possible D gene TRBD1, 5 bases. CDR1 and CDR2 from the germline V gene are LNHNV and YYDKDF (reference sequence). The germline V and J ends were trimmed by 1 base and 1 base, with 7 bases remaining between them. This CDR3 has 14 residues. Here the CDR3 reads CATSRVGQNTEAFF. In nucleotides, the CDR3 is TGTGCCACCAGCAGAGTTGGACAGAACACTGAAGCTTTCTTT.

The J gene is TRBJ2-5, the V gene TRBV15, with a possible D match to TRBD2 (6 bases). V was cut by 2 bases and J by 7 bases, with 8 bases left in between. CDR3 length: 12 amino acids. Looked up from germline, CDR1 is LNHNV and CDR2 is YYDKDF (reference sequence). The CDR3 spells CATSRPGGTQYF. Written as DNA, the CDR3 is TGTGCCACCAGCAGACCCGGGGGGACCCAGTACTTC.

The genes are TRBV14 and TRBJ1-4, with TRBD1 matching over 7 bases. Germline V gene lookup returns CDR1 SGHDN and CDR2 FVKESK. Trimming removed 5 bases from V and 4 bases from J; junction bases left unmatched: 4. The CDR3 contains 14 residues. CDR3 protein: CASSVGQINEKLFF. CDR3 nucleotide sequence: TGTGCCAGCAGCGTGGGACAGATTAATGAAAAACTGTTTTTT.

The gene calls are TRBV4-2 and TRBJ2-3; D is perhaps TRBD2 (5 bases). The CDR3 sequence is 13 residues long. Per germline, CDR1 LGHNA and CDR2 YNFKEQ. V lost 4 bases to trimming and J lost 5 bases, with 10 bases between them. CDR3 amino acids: CASSPTSQDTQYF. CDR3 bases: TGTGCCAGCAGCCCTACTAGTCAAGATACGCAGTATTTT.

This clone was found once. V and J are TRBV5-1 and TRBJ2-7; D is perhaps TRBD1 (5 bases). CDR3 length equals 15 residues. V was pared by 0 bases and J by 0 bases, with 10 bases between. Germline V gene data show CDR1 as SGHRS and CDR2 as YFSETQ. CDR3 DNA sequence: TGCGCCAGCAGCTTGGGACAGCTCTACTCCTACGAGCAGTACTTC. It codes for CASSLGQLYSYEQYF.

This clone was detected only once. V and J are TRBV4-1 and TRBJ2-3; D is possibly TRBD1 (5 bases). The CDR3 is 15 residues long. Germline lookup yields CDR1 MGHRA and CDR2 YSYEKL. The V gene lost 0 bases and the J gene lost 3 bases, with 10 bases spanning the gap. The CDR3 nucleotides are TGCGCCAGCAGCCAAGATCCAGGGAATACAGATACGCAGTATTTT. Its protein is CASSQDPGNTDTQYF.

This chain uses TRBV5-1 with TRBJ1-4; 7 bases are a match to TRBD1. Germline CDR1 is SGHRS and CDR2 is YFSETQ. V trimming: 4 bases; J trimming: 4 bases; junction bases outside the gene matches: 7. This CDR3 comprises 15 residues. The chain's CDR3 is CASSKGTADNEKLFF. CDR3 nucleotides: TGCGCCAGCAGCAAAGGGACAGCCGATAATGAAAAACTGTTTTTT.

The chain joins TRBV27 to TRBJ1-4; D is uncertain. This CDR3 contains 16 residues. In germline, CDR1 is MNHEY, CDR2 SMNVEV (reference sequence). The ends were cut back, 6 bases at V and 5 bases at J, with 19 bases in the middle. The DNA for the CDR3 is TGTGCCAGCAGATCGAACGGTTATGGGCCCAATGAAAAACTGTTTTTT. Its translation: CASRSNGYGPNEKLFF.

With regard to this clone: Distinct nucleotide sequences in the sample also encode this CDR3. The CDR3 bases are TGTGCCAGCAATGGAGGACCAAGGGCCTTCTTT. This gives the protein CASNGGPRAFF. V gene TRBV28 combines with J gene TRBJ1-1, with D uncertain. This CDR3 is built from 11 residues. CDR1 is MDHEN and CDR2 is SYDVKM in the germline V gene. Trimming removed 7 bases at V and 14 bases at J, with 17 bases between. Complete variable domain (other parts from reference TRBV28 and TRBJ1-1): DVKVTQSSRYLVKRTGEKVFLECVQDMDHENMFWYRQDPGLGLRLIYFSYDVKMKEKGDIPEGYSVSREKKERFSLILESASTNQTSMYLCASNGGPRAFFGQGTRLTVV.

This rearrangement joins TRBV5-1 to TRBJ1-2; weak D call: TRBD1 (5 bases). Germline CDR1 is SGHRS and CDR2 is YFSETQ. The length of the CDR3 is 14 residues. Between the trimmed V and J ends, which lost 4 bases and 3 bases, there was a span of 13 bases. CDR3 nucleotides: TGCGCCAGCAGCCAGGAGGGGACGGACTATGGCTACACCTTC. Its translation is CASSQEGTDYGYTF.

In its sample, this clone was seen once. CDR3 sequence: CASSLGGQINYGYTF. The CDR3 DNA reads TGTGCCAGCAGCTTGGGGGGACAGATAAACTATGGCTACACCTTC. J is TRBJ1-2 and V is TRBV5-4; TRBD1 matches at 7 bases. V was clipped by 0 bases and J by 2 bases; unmatched bases: 4. Germline V gene lookup returns CDR1 SGHNT and CDR2 YYREEE (reference sequence). The CDR3 totals 15 residues.

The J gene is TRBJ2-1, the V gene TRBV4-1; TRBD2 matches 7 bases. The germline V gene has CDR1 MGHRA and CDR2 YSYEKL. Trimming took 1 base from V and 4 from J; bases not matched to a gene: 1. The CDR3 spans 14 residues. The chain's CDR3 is CASSQAGGYNEQFF. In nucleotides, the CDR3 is TGCGCCAGCAGCCAAGCGGGAGGTTACAATGAGCAGTTCTTC.

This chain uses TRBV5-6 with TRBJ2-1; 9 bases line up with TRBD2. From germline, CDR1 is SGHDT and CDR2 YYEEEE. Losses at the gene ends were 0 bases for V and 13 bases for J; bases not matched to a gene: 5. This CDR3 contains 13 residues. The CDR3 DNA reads TGTGCCAGCAGCTTGGAAACAGCGGGGGGTCAGTTCTTC. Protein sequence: CASSLETAGGQFF.

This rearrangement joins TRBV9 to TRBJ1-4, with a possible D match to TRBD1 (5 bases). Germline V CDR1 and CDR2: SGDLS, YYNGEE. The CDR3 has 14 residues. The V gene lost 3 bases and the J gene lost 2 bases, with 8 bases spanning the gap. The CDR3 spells CASSETATNEKLFF. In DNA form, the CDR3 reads TGTGCCAGCAGCGAGACAGCTACTAATGAAAAACTGTTTTTT.

DNA of the CDR3: TGCGCCAGCAGTTACGGACCGAGCGGCTACGAGCAGTACTTC. Amino acids: CASSYGPSGYEQYF. The genes are TRBV10-1 and TRBJ2-7; tentatively, D is TRBD2 (5 bases). This CDR3 has 14 residues. The germline V gene has CDR1 WNHNN and CDR2 SYGVQD (reference sequence). V was cut by 5 bases and J by 3 bases, with 14 bases left in between.

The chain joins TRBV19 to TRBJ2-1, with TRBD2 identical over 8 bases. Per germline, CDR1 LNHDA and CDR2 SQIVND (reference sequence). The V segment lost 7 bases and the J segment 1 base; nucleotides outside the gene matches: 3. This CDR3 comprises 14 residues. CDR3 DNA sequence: TGTGCCAGTAAGTCGGGGGGGTCCTACAATGAGCAGTTCTTC. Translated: CASKSGGSYNEQFF.

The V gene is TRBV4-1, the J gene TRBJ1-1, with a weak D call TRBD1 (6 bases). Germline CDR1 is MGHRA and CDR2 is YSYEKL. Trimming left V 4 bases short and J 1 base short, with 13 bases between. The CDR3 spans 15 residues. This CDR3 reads CASSLLTGTNTEAFF. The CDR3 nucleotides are TGCGCCAGCAGCCTACTCACAGGGACGAACACTGAAGCTTTCTTT.

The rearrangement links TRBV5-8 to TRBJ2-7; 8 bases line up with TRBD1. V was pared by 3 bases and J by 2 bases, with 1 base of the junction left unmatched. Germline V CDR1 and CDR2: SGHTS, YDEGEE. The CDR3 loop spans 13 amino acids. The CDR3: CASSSDRAYEQYF. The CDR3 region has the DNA TGTGCCAGCAGCTCGGACAGGGCCTACGAGCAGTACTTC.